One sample yielded the 16 T cell receptor beta chains listed below, sequenced in a study of T cells in Graves' hyperthyroidism and ophthalmopathy. Amplification of TCR beta CDR3 regions used RNA as the template. RT-PCR in the first round (using the HTBI primer set) targeted the TCR CDR3. TCRdb re-derived calls from the multiplex PCR reads in MiXCR, one entry per CDR3 protein. The table lists roughly 280,000 distinct CDR3 sequences, over 20% of them singletons. Sample: blood. Receptors originate from a man younger than 40 with Graves' ophthalmopathy.

This clonotype was seen a handful of times. The V gene is TRBV3-1, the J gene TRBJ1-2; 8 bases agree with TRBD1. CDR3 size: 15 residues. V shed 2 bases, J shed 3 bases, and the junction held 5 bases outside the gene matches. The germline gives CDR1 LGHDT, CDR2 YNNKEL (reference sequence). The CDR3 protein is CASSQRQGTYYGYTF. DNA of the CDR3: TGTGCCAGCAGCCAAAGACAGGGGACGTACTATGGCTACACCTTC. The full variable domain, with the rest looked up from reference TRBV3-1 and TRBJ1-2, is DTAVSQTPKYLVTQMGNDKSIKCEQNLGHDTMYWYKQDSKKFLKIMFSYNNKELIINETVPNRFSPKSPDKAHLNLHINSLELGDSAVYFCASSQRQGTYYGYTFGSGTRLTVV.

In this sample, this clonotype turned up many times. The V gene is TRBV5-6, the J gene TRBJ2-1, with 7 nucleotides matching TRBD1. The V gene end was trimmed by 4 bases and the J gene end by 6 bases; junction bases not matched to a gene: 13. From germline, CDR1 is SGHDT and CDR2 YYEEEE. There are 16 residues in the CDR3. The CDR3: CASSRRPGQRVNEQFF. The CDR3 DNA sequence: TGTGCCAGCAGCCGAAGACCGGGACAGAGAGTCAATGAGCAGTTCTTC.

This clonotype has a handful of counts. The V call is TRBV19, the J call TRBJ1-1; D might be TRBD1 (6 bases). Germline loops: CDR1 LNHDA, CDR2 SQIVND (reference sequence). This CDR3 spans 14 amino acids. V shed 7 bases and J shed 3 bases, with 15 bases lying between them. CDR3 coding DNA: TGTGCCAGTACCCAAGTAGGGGGATACACTGAAGCTTTCTTT. It is translated as CASTQVGGYTEAFF.

This clonotype showed up many times. This chain links TRBV11-2 with TRBJ2-3, with TRBD2 identical over 9 bases. Germline loops: CDR1 SGHAT, CDR2 FQNNGV. The V segment lost 5 bases and the J segment 7 bases; nucleotides outside the gene matches: 7. CDR3 length: 14 amino acids. This CDR3 is CASSPASGKYTQYF. For the CDR3, the DNA is TGTGCCAGCAGCCCGGCTAGCGGGAAGTATACGCAGTATTTT.

V usage is TRBV6-5 and J usage is TRBJ2-7; D gene ambiguous. Germline lookup yields CDR1 MNHEY and CDR2 SVGAGI. This CDR3 contains 13 residues. V was trimmed by 2 bases and J by 5 bases, leaving 10 bases between them. As DNA, the CDR3 is TGTGCCAGCAGTTACCCCGCCAGTAACGAGCAGTACTTC. It specifies CASSYPASNEQYF.

The rearrangement joins TRBV19 to TRBJ1-4, with D perhaps matching TRBD1 (6 bases). V was trimmed by 6 bases and J by 5 bases, leaving 10 bases between them. The CDR3 spans 13 residues. Germline loops: CDR1 LNHDA, CDR2 SQIVND (reference sequence). The chain's CDR3 is CASSTGQNEKLFF. The CDR3 DNA reads as TGTGCCAGTAGCACTGGACAGAATGAAAAACTGTTTTTT.

J is TRBJ1-1 and V is TRBV29-1; the D gene is possibly TRBD1 (5 bases). Germline values: CDR1 SQVTM, CDR2 ANQGSEA. The V end lost 3 bases, the J end lost 9 bases, and 11 bases lay between the germline ends. This CDR3 is built from 11 residues. CDR3 residues: CSVEGDHQAFF. The CDR3 coding sequence is TGCAGCGTTGAGGGGGACCACCAAGCTTTCTTT.

Many counts were recorded for this clonotype. The chain has TRBV19 and TRBJ1-1, with TRBD1 identical over 9 bases. CDR3 length: 13 amino acids. Germline V lookup: CDR1 LNHDA, CDR2 SQIVND (reference sequence). Losses at the gene ends were 4 bases for V and 3 bases for J; bases not matched to a gene: 0. The CDR3 coding sequence is TGTGCCAGTAGTAGACAGGGGGACACTGAAGCTTTCTTT. Translating gives CASSRQGDTEAFF.

This clonotype was counted at least ten times. V and J are TRBV6-1 and TRBJ2-7; D gene ambiguous. V was cut by 6 bases and J by 3 bases, with 12 bases left in between. Germline loops: CDR1 MNHNS, CDR2 SASEGT. CDR3 length: 13 amino acids. For the CDR3, the DNA is TGTGCCAGCAGGAGTGGCACGAACTACGAGCAGTACTTC. Translated, it gives CASRSGTNYEQYF.

There are a few counts of this clonotype. The chain uses TRBV19 and TRBJ2-6, with D maybe TRBD1 (5 bases). V lost 4 bases to trimming and J lost 0 bases, with 25 bases between them. The germline CDR1 and CDR2 sequences are LNHDA and SQIVND (reference sequence). CDR3 length: 21 residues. CDR3 amino acids: CASSTQGRIFGRYSGANVLTF. In DNA, the CDR3 is TGTGCCAGTAGTACCCAGGGCAGGATTTTTGGCCGATACTCTGGGGCCAACGTCCTGACTTTC.

The chain recombines TRBV29-1 with TRBJ1-6, with a possible D match to TRBD1 (5 bases). Per germline, CDR1 SQVTM and CDR2 ANQGSEA. Trimming took 7 bases from V and 7 from J, leaving 11 bases between them. The CDR3 is 12 amino acids. The CDR3 DNA reads as TGCAGCGCTAGGGACGGAAATTCACCCCTCCACTTT. Translation gives CSARDGNSPLHF.

This clonotype was found a few times. The chain is built from TRBV28 and TRBJ1-3; perhaps TRBD1 as D (5 bases). Trimming pared 7 bases from V and 2 bases from J, leaving 15 bases between. This CDR3 spans 15 amino acids. Germline V lookup: CDR1 MDHEN, CDR2 SYDVKM. The DNA of the CDR3 is TGTGCCAGCAACACCTTCGGGGGGACTGGAAACACCATATATTTT. It specifies CASNTFGGTGNTIYF.

The chain recombines TRBV12-3 or TRBV12-4 with TRBJ2-5; D possibly corresponds to TRBD2 (6 bases). The CDR3 runs 15 residues. The V end was cut by 1 base, the J end by 8 bases, with 17 bases between. The CDR3 sequence: CASSLETGLSRTQYF. DNA of the CDR3: TGTGCCAGCAGTTTAGAGACGGGACTTTCTAGAACCCAGTACTTC.

This clonotype has ten or more counts. The V call is TRBV13, the J call TRBJ1-1; D may be TRBD1 (6 bases). The V gene lost 5 bases and the J gene lost 4 bases, with 20 bases spanning the gap. CDR1 PRHDT and CDR2 FYEKMQ come from the germline V gene (reference sequence). The CDR3 is 16 amino acids. The CDR3 loop reads CASSTAHRASATEAFF. CDR3 sequence (DNA): TGTGCCAGCAGCACGGCCCACAGGGCTTCGGCCACTGAAGCTTTCTTT. The full variable domain, with the rest looked up from reference TRBV13 and TRBJ1-1, is AAGVIQSPRHLIKEKRETATLKCYPIPRHDTVYWYQQGPGQDPQFLISFYEKMQSDKGSIPDRFSAQQFSDYHSELNMSSLELGDSALYFCASSTAHRASATEAFFGQGTRLTVV.

This clonotype has ten or more counts. The rearrangement links TRBV28 to TRBJ1-5, with a weak D call TRBD1 (5 bases). Germline CDR1 is MDHEN and CDR2 is SYDVKM. The CDR3 is 13 residues long. V lost 7 bases, J lost 4 bases, and 11 bases lay in between. The chain's CDR3 is CASTAGLNQPQHF. CDR3 bases: TGTGCCAGCACGGCAGGGCTTAATCAGCCCCAGCATTTT.

This clonotype was counted ten times or more. The chain couples TRBV28 to TRBJ2-5, with 8 bases lining up with TRBD1. V shed 2 bases, J shed 0 bases, and the junction held 14 bases outside the gene matches. In germline, CDR1 is MDHEN, CDR2 SYDVKM. This CDR3 is built from 19 residues. This CDR3 is CASSLGRGRRGIDQETQYF. Written as DNA, the CDR3 is TGTGCCAGCAGTTTAGGCAGGGGGCGCCGGGGCATAGACCAAGAGACCCAGTACTTC.